This T cell receptor beta chain was documented in a study of blood T cell repertoires in COVID-19. Study in general: The United States, Italy and Spain supplied acute and convalescent COVID-19 samples. T cells, B-cell-depleted T cells, or PBMCs supplied cDNA or gDNA.

This clone was counted a single time. Sequencing was performed with immunoSEQ multiplex PCR; in TCRdb, only in-frame clones are kept and a portion is missing. The top ten hold 12% of the sample, which has approximately 200,000 clones, roughly 82% seen once. Categorization into cohorts depended on clinical history that participants reported. What the recovered Cohort 3 donors had was two negative PCRs, clearance, or symptom resolution. Germline assignment: CDR1 SNHLY and CDR2 FYNNEI. The CDR3 has 10 residues. Trimming removed 9 bases at V and 7 bases at J, with 9 bases between. The chain joins TRBV2 to TRBJ1-1; no clear D gene. This receptor was taken from a man in his forties who had recovered from COVID-19. The material sequenced was PBMCs or T cells enriched from blood (not recorded which). The CDR3 loop is CARARGEAFF. The CDR3 DNA follows: TGTGCCAGGGCACGGGGTGAAGCTTTCTTT.